Presented here are 10 T cell receptor beta chains from one specimen sequenced in a study of T cell repertoires in cytomegalovirus infection. Each CDR3 protein is one row after TCRdb ran MiXCR on the reads. The table lists around 71,000 distinct CDR3 sequences, about 20% of them singletons. No cognate antigen is known for these TCRs. The sequencing used CD8+ T cells from cultured PBMCs, collected from culture after CMV antigen stimulation. The receptors derive from a human donor in good health (CMV status not recorded). Some clones in this sample may be carry-over from other donors' samples.

This clonotype was observed a handful of times. This chain links TRBV29-1 with TRBJ2-7; 7 bases line up with TRBD1. Germline loops: CDR1 SQVTM, CDR2 ANQGSEA. The CDR3 has 14 residues. V lost 0 bases and J lost 3; bases outside the gene matches: 5. CDR3 nucleotide sequence: TGCAGCGTTGAAGATAGGGGGCCCATCTACGAGCAGTACTTC. Amino acid sequence: CSVEDRGPIYEQYF.

The DNA for the CDR3 is TGTGCCAGCAGTTTAACTTTCGGCGTTTTACGCACAACTAATGAAAAACTGTTTTTT. It encodes CASSLTFGVLRTTNEKLFF. The rearrangement uses TRBV27 and TRBJ1-4; D is uncertain. The germline CDR1 and CDR2 sequences are MNHEY and SMNVEV (reference sequence). The V and J ends lost 2 bases and 0 bases respectively, with 19 bases between them. The CDR3 contains 19 residues.

This chain uses TRBV4-1 with TRBJ1-2; D is undetermined. Germline values: CDR1 MGHRA, CDR2 YSYEKL. Trimming took off 4 bases at V and 7 bases at J, with 16 bases between the two ends. The length of the CDR3 is 14 residues. The CDR3 DNA sequence: TGCGCCAGCAGCCTGTTCTCGGGGAGGAGTGGCTACACCTTC. Translation gives CASSLFSGRSGYTF.

This clonotype was seen just once. The chain joins TRBV19 to TRBJ2-5; D is unclear. The CDR3 has 11 residues. Trimming stripped 2 bases from V and 3 bases from J, with 1 base between. From germline, CDR1 is LNHDA and CDR2 SQIVND (reference sequence). CDR3 bases: TGTGCCAGTAGTATAAAAGAGACCCAGTACTTC. It specifies CASSIKETQYF.

This clonotype was seen a few times. The V call is TRBV4-3, the J call TRBJ1-2; TRBD1 might be the D (6 bases). CDR3 size: 14 residues. Looked up from germline, CDR1 is LGHNA and CDR2 is YSLEER. Trimming shortened V by 2 bases and J by 6 bases, and 13 bases separated the two germline ends. CDR3 sequence: CASSQSQGRNGYTF. The CDR3 DNA reads as TGCGCCAGCAGCCAATCGCAGGGGCGGAATGGCTACACCTTC.

V usage is TRBV9 and J usage is TRBJ2-7, with TRBD1 matching over 8 bases. The CDR3 totals 15 residues. The V gene end was trimmed by 0 bases and the J gene end by 2 bases; junction bases not matched to a gene: 4. CDR1 and CDR2 from the germline V gene are SGDLS and YYNGEE. The CDR3 loop is CASSVGADRAYEQYF. The CDR3 DNA reads as TGTGCCAGCAGCGTAGGGGCGGACAGGGCCTACGAGCAGTACTTC. Looking up the rest from reference TRBV9 and TRBJ2-7 gives the full variable domain: DSGVTQTPKHLITATGQRVTLRCSPRSGDLSVYWYQQSLDQGLQFLIQYYNGEERAKGNILERFSAQQFPDLHSELNLSSLELGDSALYFCASSVGADRAYEQYFGPGTRLTVT.

This clonotype turned up a few times. The chain recombines TRBV6-1 with TRBJ1-1, with no clear D. V gave up 3 bases and J gave up 7 bases, with 15 bases separating them. The CDR3 extends over 14 amino acids. From germline, CDR1 is MNHNS and CDR2 SASEGT. The CDR3 DNA is TGTGCCAGCAGTGACTCCGAAAGATACGGTGAAGCTTTCTTT. This gives the protein CASSDSERYGEAFF.

The table lists this clonotype with a few counts. The rearrangement uses TRBV12-3 or TRBV12-4 and TRBJ2-1; 11 nucleotides line up with TRBD2. The CDR3 runs to 16 residues. The trim removed 5 bases at V and 3 bases at J, leaving 6 bases unmatched. CDR3 sequence: CASSALAGGSYNEQFF. The CDR3 DNA reads as TGTGCCAGCAGTGCCTTAGCGGGGGGGAGCTACAATGAGCAGTTCTTC.

This clonotype was seen a few times. This chain connects TRBV7-2 to TRBJ2-6; 9 bases fit TRBD1. The V segment lost 6 bases and the J segment 4 bases; nucleotides outside the gene matches: 19. Germline V gene data show CDR1 as SGHTA and CDR2 as FQGNSA. The CDR3 has 20 residues. CDR3 amino acids: CASRFPSPGQGTGGANVLTF. The CDR3 nucleotides are TGTGCCAGCAGGTTTCCTTCCCCGGGACAGGGAACGGGGGGGGCCAACGTCCTGACTTTC.

This clonotype was observed a few times. The chain is built from TRBV12-3 or TRBV12-4 and TRBJ1-1; TRBD1 matches 8 bases. V was clipped by 3 bases and J by 4 bases; unmatched bases: 4. This CDR3 is built from 14 residues. Here the CDR3 DNA reads TGTGCCAGCAGTTTCACAGGGGGGGGCACTGAAGCTTTCTTT. Translated: CASSFTGGGTEAFF.